These T cell receptor beta chains were read from a single sample in a study of technical replicates of blood from several donors. Only in-frame clones appear in the TCRdb table, and some are missing; sequencing was by immunoSEQ multiplex PCR. The table has 55,000 to 80,000 clones, roughly 86% seen once. The source material was PBMCs. All receptors derive from a human donor in good health. Some clones in this sample may be carry-over from other donors' samples. The CDR3 runs from the conserved cysteine through the conserved F or W. A D gene is named only where the DNA matches it firmly. Expanded clones get a size class; other rows say once, few or many, or leave the size out.

TRBJ2-3	TRBD2	TRBV10-3	once	CAIRPTSLGRTDTQYF	TGTGCCATCAGGCCGACTAGCTTGGGTCGCACAGATACGCAGTATTTT
TRBJ1-1	.	TRBV7-2	.	CASSFGDRRNTEAFF	TGTGCCAGCAGCTTTGGAGACAGGAGGAACACTGAAGCTTTCTTT
TRBJ2-7	TRBD2	TRBV5-1	.	CASSVGTSGAEQYF	TGCGCCAGCAGCGTCGGGACTAGCGGGGCCGAGCAGTACTTC
TRBJ2-7	.	TRBV5-1	.	CASSPAGGQVEQYF	TGCGCCAGCAGCCCAGCTGGGGGCCAAGTCGAGCAGTACTTC
TRBJ2-1	TRBD1	TRBV6-6	.	CATKRGQGNEQFF	TGTGCCACCAAACGGGGACAGGGGAATGAGCAGTTCTTC
TRBJ2-1	TRBD2	TRBV10-3	.	CAISVTSLDEQFF	TGTGCCATCAGTGTGACTAGCCTCGATGAGCAGTTCTTC
TRBJ1-1	.	TRBV18	.	CASSLQGVNTEAFF	TGTGCCAGCTCACTTCAGGGCGTGAACACTGAAGCTTTCTTT
TRBJ2-5	.	TRBV7-8	.	CASSLGFPGTSLETQYF	TGTGCCAGCAGCTTAGGATTCCCCGGCACTAGTTTGGAGACCCAGTACTTC
TRBJ2-5	TRBD1	TRBV2	.	CASIIQGAWVETQYF	TGTGCCAGCATTATCCAGGGGGCGTGGGTGGAGACCCAGTACTTC
TRBJ2-5	.	TRBV18	.	CASSSGETQYF	TGTGCCAGCTCATCGGGAGAGACCCAGTACTTC
TRBJ2-3	.	TRBV14	.	CASSQEYSLSGTSTDTQYF	TGTGCCAGCAGCCAAGAATACAGCCTTAGCGGAACCAGCACAGATACGCAGTATTTT
TRBJ2-1	.	TRBV19	.	CASSIDYEQFF	TGTGCCAGTAGTATAGACTATGAGCAGTTCTTC
TRBJ2-2	.	TRBV15	.	CATSRVAVNTGELFF	TGTGCCACCAGCAGAGTGGCAGTGAACACCGGGGAGCTGTTTTTT
TRBJ1-2	.	TRBV6-5	.	CASRGQNYGYTF	TGTGCCAGCAGGGGACAAAACTATGGCTACACCTTC
TRBJ1-1	.	TRBV27	.	CASSLSNRGTEAFF	TGTGCCAGCAGTTTATCGAACCGGGGGACTGAAGCTTTCTTT
TRBJ1-6	TRBD1	TRBV4-1	.	CASSQLTGGNSPLHF	TGCGCCAGCAGCCAACTGACAGGGGGGAATTCACCCCTCCACTTT
TRBJ1-1	TRBD1	TRBV11-2	many	CASSLGTGGRRTEAFF	TGTGCCAGCAGCTTGGGGACAGGGGGAAGAAGAACTGAAGCTTTCTTT
TRBJ2-5	TRBD1	TRBV27	.	CASSLSSGQEEETQYF	TGTGCCAGCAGTTTATCGTCGGGACAGGAAGAAGAGACCCAGTACTTC
TRBJ1-6	TRBD1	TRBV7-8	.	CASSIPTGVGSPLHF	TGTGCCAGCAGCATACCGACAGGGGTAGGATCACCCCTCCACTTT
TRBJ2-3	.	TRBV2	.	CASSAGGRTDTQYF	TGTGCCAGCAGCGCCGGGGGACGAACAGATACGCAGTATTTT
TRBJ1-4	.	TRBV7-9	.	CASSVDGFNEKLFF	TGTGCCAGCAGCGTCGACGGGTTTAATGAAAAACTGTTTTTT
TRBJ1-2	.	TRBV30	.	CASNLGSHGYTF	TGTGCCTCTAACTTGGGCTCTCATGGCTACACCTTC
TRBJ1-2	TRBD1	TRBV9	.	CASSVGDRGAHYGYTF	TGTGCCAGCAGCGTAGGGGACAGGGGAGCCCACTATGGCTACACCTTC
TRBJ2-3	TRBD2	TRBV7-8	.	CASSLGLAGVGTQYF	TGTGCCAGCAGCTTAGGACTAGCGGGGGTGGGAACGCAGTATTTT
TRBJ2-2	TRBD2	TRBV9	.	CASSPIAGINTGELFF	TGTGCCAGCAGCCCTATAGCGGGAATAAACACCGGGGAGCTGTTTTTT
TRBJ1-5	TRBD1	TRBV11-3	.	CASSRDREVQPQHF	TGTGCCAGCAGCCGGGACAGGGAAGTGCAGCCCCAGCATTTT
TRBJ2-1	TRBD2	TRBV7-9	.	CASRRTSGTYNEQFF	TGTGCCAGCAGGCGTACTAGCGGGACCTACAATGAGCAGTTCTTC
TRBJ2-7	TRBD1	TRBV7-6	.	CASSPTTGYEQYF	TGTGCCAGCAGCCCCACGACAGGGTACGAGCAGTACTTC